This passage covers 9 T cell receptor beta chains from one sample sequenced in a study of Ad26.COV2.S vaccination and SARS-CoV-2 variants. Treatment of the sample: about 20 received Ad26.COV2.S at low or high dose, single or two shots; roughly five received placebo; per-sample allocation not given. Day 63 following the first vaccine or placebo injection was when the samples were taken. Here immunoSEQ multiplex PCR was the method, and the copy in TCRdb shows in-frame clones only, minus some. The sample has some 340,000 clones, 86% seen once. Source: peripheral blood, taken in a trial of Ad26.COV2.S vaccine versus placebo. The receptors originated from a person between 18 and 59 years old who received the Ad26.COV2.S COVID-19 vaccine or a placebo.

J is TRBJ1-6 and V is TRBV5-4; D is ambiguous. This CDR3 spans 15 amino acids. In germline, CDR1 is SGHNT, CDR2 YYREEE (reference sequence). V was trimmed by 0 bases and J by 2 bases, leaving 6 bases between them. The CDR3 bases are TGTGCCAGCAGCTTGGCTCGGGCCTATAATTCACCCCTCCACTTT. This gives the protein CASSLARAYNSPLHF.

This chain uses TRBV6-5 with TRBJ1-1; D gene ambiguous. CDR1 and CDR2 from the germline V gene are MNHEY and SVGAGI. The CDR3 has 15 amino acids. Trimming shortened V by 5 bases and J by 2 bases, and 15 bases separated the two germline ends. CDR3 DNA: TGTGCCAGCAGTATCTCCGGGAGGGCTAACACTGAAGCTTTCTTT. It is translated as CASSISGRANTEAFF.

This chain connects TRBV9 to TRBJ2-3; D gene unclear. The ends were cut back, 2 bases at V and 4 bases at J, with 14 bases in the middle. The CDR3 runs to 15 residues. Per germline, CDR1 SGDLS and CDR2 YYNGEE. The CDR3 DNA is TGTGCCAGCAGCGTTAGAAGGGTACAAGCAGATACGCAGTATTTT. This gives the protein CASSVRRVQADTQYF.

This clone occurred once. J is TRBJ2-1 and V is TRBV7-2, with 8 nucleotides matching TRBD1. Losses at the gene ends were 5 bases for V and 11 bases for J; bases not matched to a gene: 14. Germline assignment: CDR1 SGHTA and CDR2 FQGNSA. The CDR3 extends over 15 amino acids. Here the CDR3 reads CASSAQQGQAYKQFF. In nucleotides, the CDR3 is TGTGCCAGCAGCGCTCAGCAGGGACAGGCTTATAAGCAGTTCTTC.

This chain uses TRBV4-1 with TRBJ2-7, with D possibly being TRBD2 (5 bases). The CDR3 extends over 15 amino acids. The germline V gene has CDR1 MGHRA and CDR2 YSYEKL. V lost 4 bases and J 1 base, leaving 14 bases between the germline ends. The CDR3 DNA follows: TGCGCCAGCAGCCTCAGGACTCACGAATCCTACGAGCAGTACTTC. Translated, it gives CASSLRTHESYEQYF.

The V call is TRBV9, the J call TRBJ1-1; D perhaps matches TRBD1 (5 bases). Germline values: CDR1 SGDLS, CDR2 YYNGEE. This CDR3 contains 16 residues. With 0 bases removed from V and 2 bases from J, the gap between germline ends came to 14 bases. The CDR3 DNA reads as TGTGCCAGCAGCGTAGGAGTGGCAGGGAGAAACACTGAAGCTTTCTTT. It specifies CASSVGVAGRNTEAFF.

The chain joins TRBV10-2 to TRBJ2-4; D is unresolved. Germline-derived CDR1 and CDR2 are WSHSY and SAAADI. Trimming took 3 bases from V and 8 from J, leaving 8 bases between them. The CDR3 totals 12 residues. The CDR3 bases are TGCGCCAGCAGTGAAGGAGTACACATTCAGTACTTC. Translating gives CASSEGVHIQYF.

The chain is built from TRBV19 and TRBJ2-3; D tentatively reads TRBD1 or TRBD2 (6 bases each). This CDR3 is built from 15 residues. V was cut by 9 bases and J by 3 bases, with 19 bases left in between. Germline V gene lookup returns CDR1 LNHDA and CDR2 SQIVND (reference sequence). CDR3 sequence (DNA): TGTGCCAGCGCCCGAGGGGGGCGCGGAACAGATACGCAGTATTTT. It translates to CASARGGRGTDTQYF.

The chain links TRBV19 to TRBJ1-5; D is undetermined. V lost 3 bases, J lost 3 bases, and 9 bases lay in between. The CDR3 runs 14 residues. Per germline, CDR1 LNHDA and CDR2 SQIVND (reference sequence). The CDR3 spells CASSMGQNNQPQHF. For the CDR3, the DNA is TGTGCCAGTAGTATGGGCCAGAACAATCAGCCCCAGCATTTT.